Listed here are 21 T cell receptor beta chains from one sample, sequenced in a study of T cell changes during pregnancy in multiple sclerosis. Using immunoSEQ multiplex PCR, the repertoire was profiled, and TCRdb retains in-frame clones only, with some absent. This sample yields roughly 93,000 clones, of which less than 95% are seen a single time; under 2% belongs to the top ten. Sequenced material: peripheral blood, taken in the first trimester of pregnancy. The receptor source for this set is a female donor in good health, enrolled as a control in a pregnancy study.

This chain joins TRBV5-1 and TRBJ2-5; TRBD1 might be the D (6 bases). The V gene lost 6 bases and the J gene lost 3 bases, with 15 bases spanning the gap. The CDR3 contains 14 residues. Germline V gene sequence: CDR1 SGHRS, CDR2 YFSETQ. The CDR3: CASTPVAGEETQYF. The CDR3 DNA is TGCGCCAGCACCCCCGTTGCAGGGGAAGAGACCCAGTACTTC.

This chain links TRBV30 with TRBJ2-3, with a tentative D call TRBD2 (5 bases). V lost 2 bases, J lost 6 bases, and 12 bases lay in between. Per the germline V gene, CDR1 is GTSNPN and CDR2 is SVGIG (reference sequence). The CDR3 length is 13 residues. CDR3 nucleotide sequence: TGTGCCTGGAGTCCGCTTCGGGGTGATACGCAGTATTTT. Translation gives CAWSPLRGDTQYF.

The chain uses TRBV12-5 and TRBJ2-2; 8 positions agree with TRBD2. Germline V gene data show CDR1 as LGHNT and CDR2 as FRNRAP. V gave up 0 bases and J gave up 5 bases; unmatched junction bases: 8. The CDR3 has 17 residues. The CDR3 is CASGLVLGLAQTGELFF. The CDR3 DNA reads as TGTGCTAGTGGTTTGGTACTAGGACTAGCCCAGACCGGGGAGCTGTTTTTT.

The chain employs TRBV15 and TRBJ2-1, with TRBD2 identical over 9 bases. Germline values: CDR1 LNHNV, CDR2 YYDKDF (reference sequence). J was trimmed by 6 bases and V by 0 bases; bases with no gene match: 3. The CDR3 runs 15 residues. Here the CDR3 DNA reads TGTGCCACCAGCAGAGAGCGGGGGGGTTTCAATGAGCAGTTCTTC. This codes for CATSRERGGFNEQFF.

J is TRBJ2-7 and V is TRBV7-8; maybe TRBD2 (5 bases). Germline V lookup: CDR1 SGHVS, CDR2 FQNEAQ. V was shortened by 5 bases and J by 4 bases, with 15 bases between the two germline ends. The CDR3 extends over 14 amino acids. The CDR3 sequence is CASSNRDRGYEQYF. CDR3 bases: TGTGCCAGCAGCAACCGGGATCGAGGGTACGAGCAGTACTTC.

The chain recombines TRBV23-1 with TRBJ2-4; TRBD2 is a possible D gene (5 bases). TRBV23-1 counts as an open reading frame of uncertain function. This CDR3 spans 16 amino acids. With 1 base removed from V and 0 bases from J, the gap between germline ends came to 10 bases. CDR3 region: CASSQFTRAAKNIQYF. The CDR3 DNA sequence: TGCGCCAGCAGTCAATTTACGCGGGCAGCCAAAAACATTCAGTACTTC.

The CDR3 loop reads CASSPPGGINTEAFF. CDR3 in DNA: TGTGCCAGCTCACCTCCTGGAGGGATTAACACTGAAGCTTTCTTT. This chain uses TRBV18 with TRBJ1-1; no definite D call. Germline V gene data show CDR1 as KGHSH and CDR2 as LQKENI. The V gene lost 3 bases and the J gene lost 2 bases, with 13 bases spanning the gap. The CDR3 runs to 15 residues.

The chain recombines TRBV2 with TRBJ2-4, with a tentative D call TRBD1 (5 bases). This CDR3 spans 17 amino acids. The germline CDR1 and CDR2 sequences are SNHLY and FYNNEI. V gave up 8 bases and J gave up 0 bases, with 20 bases separating them. The CDR3 reads CASLGAPTVLAKNIQYF. The CDR3 nucleotides are TGTGCCAGCTTAGGGGCTCCGACAGTTCTAGCCAAAAACATTCAGTACTTC.

The rearrangement joins TRBV25-1 to TRBJ1-1, with no clear D. The CDR3 sequence is 15 residues long. CDR1 MGHDK and CDR2 SYGVNS come from the germline V gene. With 11 bases removed from V and 3 bases from J, the gap between germline ends came to 22 bases. The CDR3 DNA sequence: TGTGCCGGTGGAGGGCAGGCGGATAAATACACTGAAGCTTTCTTT. Protein sequence: CAGGGQADKYTEAFF.

J is TRBJ1-6 and V is TRBV30; 11 nucleotides line up with TRBD1. CDR3 length equals 16 residues. V lost 8 bases, J lost 6 bases, and 12 bases stayed unmatched. Germline loops: CDR1 GTSNPN, CDR2 SVGIG (reference sequence). CDR3 amino acids: CAVRDRGWGANSPLHF. CDR3 bases: TGTGCCGTACGGGACAGGGGGTGGGGGGCTAATTCACCCCTCCACTTT.

The table lists this clone with a count of one. The chain uses TRBV14 and TRBJ1-6; 11 bases align to TRBD1. CDR3 length: 16 residues. CDR1 and CDR2 (germline): SGHDN, FVKESK. V lost 3 bases and J lost 9; bases outside the gene matches: 7. The chain's CDR3 is CASSHRPDRGLSPLHF. The DNA for the CDR3 is TGTGCCAGCAGCCACCGCCCGGACAGGGGGCTTTCACCCCTCCACTTT.

The V gene is TRBV27, the J gene TRBJ2-2, with D perhaps matching TRBD2 (5 bases). CDR3 length: 12 amino acids. Germline V gives CDR1 MNHEY, CDR2 SMNVEV (reference sequence). Trimming shortened V by 8 bases and J by 3 bases, and 7 bases separated the two germline ends. CDR3 amino acids: CASGLYTGELFF. CDR3 nucleotide sequence: TGTGCCAGCGGACTTTACACCGGGGAGCTGTTTTTT.

The V call is TRBV4-3, the J call TRBJ2-2, with D possibly matching TRBD2 (6 bases). This CDR3 comprises 16 residues. V was pared by 0 bases and J by 1 base, with 9 bases between. Germline loops: CDR1 LGHNA, CDR2 YSLEER. For the CDR3, the DNA is TGCGCCAGCAGCCAAGATCCGGGACTGAACACCGGGGAGCTGTTTTTT. Translating gives CASSQDPGLNTGELFF.

This clone was picked up one time. This sequence joins TRBV2 and TRBJ2-2, with D unresolved. Germline values: CDR1 SNHLY, CDR2 FYNNEI. The V end was cut by 3 bases, the J end by 4 bases, with 15 bases between. The CDR3 covers 16 residues. In DNA form, the CDR3 reads TGTGCCAGCAGTGATTTACAGAAGAATCCCACCGGGGAGCTGTTTTTT. Its protein product is CASSDLQKNPTGELFF.

V gene TRBV19 combines with J gene TRBJ1-5, with 7 bases that match TRBD1. The CDR3 contains 14 residues. The V segment lost 5 bases and the J segment 5 bases; nucleotides outside the gene matches: 6. Germline V lookup: CDR1 LNHDA, CDR2 SQIVND (reference sequence). CDR3 protein: CASSAIQGYQPQHF. The CDR3 DNA is TGTGCCAGTAGTGCTATACAGGGGTATCAGCCCCAGCATTTT.

V usage is TRBV4-3 and J usage is TRBJ2-1; D not resolved. CDR3 length: 15 amino acids. Germline lookup yields CDR1 LGHNA and CDR2 YSLEER. The germline V and J ends were trimmed by 0 bases and 4 bases, with 10 bases remaining between them. CDR3 protein: CASSQDNSLYNEQFF. Here the CDR3 DNA reads TGCGCCAGCAGCCAAGATAATTCACTATACAATGAGCAGTTCTTC.

Here the CDR3 DNA reads TGTGCCAGCAGTTACGAGGGCCAGACCAGCCCACAGTTCTTC. Amino acids: CASSYEGQTSPQFF. V is TRBV6-6 and J is TRBJ2-1; D might be TRBD2 (5 bases). Germline lookup yields CDR1 MNHNY and CDR2 SVGAGI (reference sequence). The CDR3 length is 14 residues. Trimming removed 2 bases from V and 13 bases from J, with 18 bases in between.

V is TRBV7-3 and J is TRBJ2-1; 8 nucleotides align to TRBD1. The junction had 6 bases not matched to a gene; V was cut back by 5 bases and J by 6 bases. Per germline, CDR1 SGHTA and CDR2 FQGTGA. The CDR3 sequence is 14 residues long. DNA for the CDR3: TGTGCCAGCAGCCTGGACAGGGACGGCAATGAGCAGTTCTTC. Translation: CASSLDRDGNEQFF.

This chain links TRBV4-1 with TRBJ1-2; TRBD1 matches 7 bases. Looked up from germline, CDR1 is MGHRA and CDR2 is YSYEKL. The length of the CDR3 is 15 residues. With V trimmed by 4 bases and J by 1 base, 6 bases remained unmatched. This CDR3 is CASSLRDSNNYGYTF. The DNA for the CDR3 is TGCGCCAGCAGCCTCCGGGACAGCAATAACTATGGCTACACCTTC.

This chain joins TRBV7-2 and TRBJ1-6, with D maybe TRBD1 (6 bases). Germline CDR1 SGHTA, CDR2 FQGNSA. The V end was cut by 4 bases, the J end by 7 bases, with 11 bases between. The CDR3 is made up of 14 amino acids. CDR3 coding DNA: TGTGCCAGCAGCTCTACAGGGAGCAATTCACCCCTCCACTTT. Its protein product is CASSSTGSNSPLHF.

J is TRBJ2-1 and V is TRBV7-3; maybe TRBD1 (6 bases). The CDR3 sequence is 15 residues long. The V and J ends lost 5 bases and 2 bases respectively, with 13 bases between them. CDR1 is SGHTA, CDR2 FQGTGA, per germline. The CDR3 bases are TGTGCCAGCAGCCGACAGGTGGTACCCTACAATGAGCAGTTCTTC. This gives the protein CASSRQVVPYNEQFF.